Reported below is one TCR beta chain. The antigen it binds to is not known. The sample holds no much larger clone one base away, and base qualities are not on file. Reading the germline V gene gives CDR1 MDHEN and CDR2 SYDVKM. V is clipped by 4 bases and J by 6 bases, and the sequence between their germline boundaries is 16 bases long. Its CDR3 holds 15 amino acids, cysteine through phenylalanine. The kept DNA is CDR3 alone, 45 bases in frame from the first base. In total, 600 or so healthy bone marrow donors made up the cohort. At the time of sampling, every cohort member was nominally healthy, though immune exposures that went unrecorded were likely present. The donor was CMV seropositive and was included in the group of 250 to 350 seropositive cohort members. Every donor gave a peripheral blood sample, and the peripheral blood mononuclear cells from that sample were used for TCR beta sequencing. The Qiagen DNeasy Blood Extraction Kit was used to extract genomic DNA from the blood cell samples.

This sample was included in a study of cytomegalovirus exposure and HLA in healthy donors (dated by TCRdb to the late 2010s). Regarding the complete study: An earlier analysis of about 530 of the donors reported approximately 280 Gb of sequence data and 95 million to 130 million unique TCR beta sequences obtained from about 200 million T cells. About 300 gigabases of sequencing data and some 85 million unique TCR sequences were included in an early release covering roughly 700 HLA-typed donors. Of the 398 genotyped donors, around 81% fell in the genetic ancestry cluster associated with self-reported Caucasian donors. The study aimed to test whether cataloging public T cell receptors could reveal signatures of past pathogen exposure. Using immunosequencing, the study profiled T cell repertoires from around 680 subjects and related those repertoires to cytomegalovirus serostatus. A separate validation cohort of 90 to 150 different subjects was used in addition to the roughly 700-subject first cohort. High-throughput TCR immunosequencing, statistical association of individual TCRs with disease status, and machine learning were combined to predict cytomegalovirus infection status. To study patterns of TCR occurrence, a later analysis re-analyzed previously published TCR beta repertoires from around 660 donors and added high-resolution HLA genotyping. The later analysis used no new phenotypic data to find candidate immune exposures, relying instead on TCR beta sequences and their occurrence across donors. In an earlier analysis of 500 to 650 of the donors, high-throughput TCR beta sequencing was used to judge whether each TCR beta V gene segment behaved as functional or pseudogenic. Donor age, sex, ethnicity and CMV serostatus were collected together with the repertoire data. A later genetic analysis used genome-wide SNP genotypes for about 65% of the roughly 700 donors, treating that subset as a discovery cohort. All discovery cohort repertoires had been generated on a single sequencing platform. Both class I and class II loci were covered by HLA typing, at four-digit resolution. Typing coverage varied by locus: roughly 620-630 donors for A, B, C, DRB1 and DQB1; 522 for DQA1; about 600 for DPA1; under 490 for DPB1. Roughly 5 DR-DQ haplotypes were handled as single units for association and clustering, since linkage in the cohort was strong. Among 300 to 500 genotyped donors of the cohort, an average of approximately 240,000 unique TCR beta nucleotide sequences was sequenced per donor, of which roughly 17% were non-productive. Overall study outcomes, separate from this receptor: Strong co-occurrence of HLA alleles, especially DR and DQ, made assigning TCR associations to individual alleles difficult. In both the original and validation cohorts, the classifier was reported to diagnose cytomegalovirus status with high specificity and sensitivity. In a later analysis, HLA-associated TCR beta chains were found to be more clonally expanded and to have lower generation probabilities than equally common non-associated chains. The only immune exposure information available for the cohort was CMV serostatus. A later analysis found that most CMV-associated TCR beta chains appeared HLA-restricted, with HLA associations seemingly driven largely by CMV exposure. Correlated functional status among segregating V segments might be attributable to linkage disequilibrium, but an unknown experimental factor could not be ruled out. The 87-base-pair reads could not distinguish some IMGT-functional V segments, including TRBV6-2 and TRBV6-3, so those segments were excluded. Only TCR beta chains were sequenced in this cohort, and the absence of alpha or paired-chain data limited detectable features. The study gave a list of 150 to 200 TCR beta chains associated with cytomegalovirus. Seventeen rarely observed V segments, including chromosome 9 orphons, were excluded from the earlier analysis of a few hundred of the donors because counts were too low. Several of the top co-occurrence clusters appeared to be linked to parvovirus B19, influenza, CMV and Epstein-Barr virus, according to a later analysis. The sequencing pipeline was judged likely to have produced a cluster of highly shared sequence variants as a technical artifact. An association between a missense DCLRE1C variant and V-gene and J-gene trimming of TCR beta chains was found in a later genetic analysis and replicated in an independent cohort. A further reported finding was that TCR beta sequences accurately predicted the HLA-A and HLA-B alleles for most subjects in the first cohort. According to the authors, the approach could potentially be generalized to other disease states and immunological phenotypes. Because HLA typing was missing for some donors at each locus, association tests included only the typed subset. Presence/absence analyses assumed roughly uniform sequencing depth across donors, an assumption that may not hold. A later genetic analysis reported fewer N-insertions in productive TCRs among donors in an Asian-associated ancestry cluster than the roughly 690-donor mean. In vitro tests confirmed that a few of the cytomegalovirus-associated TCR beta chains recognize cytomegalovirus antigens. Most TCR sequences were seen in very few donors, while some public TCRs were found in many individuals. An earlier analysis of 587 of the donors showed that most TCR beta V segments appeared in productive rearrangements either about 90% or about 30% of the time, which broadly matched IMGT annotations. At a false discovery rate of 0.05, a later analysis linked under 20,000 TCR beta sequences to specific HLA alleles. In a later analysis, the rate of TCR association differed among HLA loci, with DRB1 alleles having the most associated TCRs and HLA-C alleles having the fewest.

Preparation of the library involved the immunoSEQ multiplex PCR assay. For the multiplex PCR, a mixture combining 60 forward primers for TCR Vbeta segments and 13 reverse primers for TCR Jbeta segments was used. A multiplex PCR assay on genomic DNA amplified the CDR3 region of rearranged TCR beta genes. The Illumina HiSeq System was used to sequence the amplified TCR beta libraries as 87-base-pair reads. Per the source publication's procedure: In a later analysis, 80 million or so unique TCR beta chains were counted across the 690 or so repertoires, and approximately 11 million of these chains were shared by at least two donors. Raw reads were error-corrected and collapsed into unique sequences with a nearest-neighbor algorithm that merged closely related sequences to remove PCR and sequencing errors. To assign V, D and J gene segments, CDR3 sequences were aligned to IMGT reference sequences. For a sequence to be retained, a match of at least six nucleotides was required to both a V gene segment and a J gene segment. A rearrangement was called productive if the CDR3 had no stop codons and remained in frame with V and J, and every other rearrangement was called non-productive. CDR3 was defined according to IMGT convention as the region running from the second conserved V-encoded cysteine to the conserved J-encoded phenylalanine. The earlier analysis of about 560 of the donors excluded any sequence lacking an unambiguous match to a single V gene segment. In an earlier analysis of a few hundred of the donors, a V segment was called functional when productive rearrangements were above 56.7%, and segregating when the standard deviation between donors exceeded 5%. A statistical classification framework was built for diagnosing cytomegalovirus status from the catalog of TCR beta chain sequences. In a later analysis, V and J genes were assigned by comparing TCR nucleotide sequences against IMGT/GENE-DB human TR gene sequences. In a later analysis, CDR3 sequences and most-parsimonious VDJ recombination scenarios were assigned using the TCRdist pipeline. A later analysis defined each TCR beta chain by its CDR3 amino acid sequence plus V-gene family, and excluded reads lacking a unique V-gene family. To address suspected cross-contamination and a sequencing artifact, a later analysis removed over 500 highly shared, low-generation-probability nucleotide sequences. For each public chain, a later analysis derived a clonal expansion index from normalized ranks of inferred template counts within each repertoire. In a later analysis, generation probabilities were computed using a VDJ recombination model fitted to out-of-frame rearrangements, and the results were checked against IGoR. A later analysis scored TCR-TCR, TCR-HLA and TCR-CMV co-occurrence with hypergeometric tests, applying a repertoire-size bias correction to TCR pairs. False discovery rates were estimated in a later analysis by permuting HLA or CMV assignments 20 times. In a later analysis, co-occurring TCRs were grouped using DBSCAN, and TCRdist sequence similarity was added for clustering within HLA-allele-positive subsets. Repertoires with fewer than 30,000 or more than 120,000 public chains, plus five repertoires with anomalous nucleotide sharing, were excluded from co-occurrence clustering. TCRdb holds this immuneACCESS table with in-frame rearrangements only. Some clones are missing; in checked studies, unresolved V genes explain under half, and the rest has no known cause. From that table come the V and J calls and clone size; the DNA was used to work out D and trimming. The sample table contains 99,000 or so clones; only one count was recorded for 60% to 85% of them. The ten biggest clones cover around 5% of the sample.

The rearranged chain carries TRBV28 and TRBJ1-5; the D gene lacks a confident call. This receptor was obtained from a woman between 18 and 29 years old in good health and CMV-seropositive. The sample consisted of PBMCs. The CDR3 in this case is CASSSPVARGQPQHF. In nucleotide form, the sequence is TGTGCCAGCAGTTCCCCTGTGGCCCGAGGTCAGCCCCAGCATTTT.